This T cell receptor beta chain was retrieved from a study of blood T cell repertoires in COVID-19. For the study at large: The United States, Italy and Spain provided the acute and convalescent COVID-19 samples. Sources were T cells, B-cell-depleted T cells, or PBMCs; the material itself was cDNA or gDNA.

During active infection, Seattle patients enrolled and were then monitored through disease. Per the study methods: Estimation of nucleated cell counts was performed using reference gene primer amplification. The repertoire was sequenced with immunoSEQ multiplex PCR; TCRdb's copy has only in-frame clones and lacks some. V, J and clone size were drawn from that table, and D and trimming were deduced from the DNA. The table lists roughly 130,000 clones, around 79% of them singletons. Germline V lookup: CDR1 MNHEY, CDR2 SMNVEV (reference sequence). CDR3 length equals 13 residues. V was trimmed by 2 bases and J by 6 bases, leaving 10 bases between them.

The sequence derives from a woman between 70 and 85 years old with COVID-19, enrolled during active disease. The source material was peripheral blood. The gene calls are TRBV27 and TRBJ1-1, with D possibly being TRBD1 (5 bases). The CDR3 DNA is TGTGCCAGCAGTTTAAAGGGGTGGGCTGAAGCTTTCTTT. Its protein is CASSLKGWAEAFF.